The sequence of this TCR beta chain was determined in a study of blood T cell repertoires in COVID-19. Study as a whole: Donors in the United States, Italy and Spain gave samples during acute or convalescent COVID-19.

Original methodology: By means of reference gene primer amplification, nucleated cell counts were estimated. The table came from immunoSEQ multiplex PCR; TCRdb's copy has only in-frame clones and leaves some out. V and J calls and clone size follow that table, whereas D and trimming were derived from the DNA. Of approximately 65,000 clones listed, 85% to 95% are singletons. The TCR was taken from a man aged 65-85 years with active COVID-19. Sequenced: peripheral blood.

As DNA, the CDR3 is TGTGCCAGCAGCCCCCGGGGCGGGAACTCTGGAAACACCATATATTTT. It translates to CASSPRGGNSGNTIYF. This sequence joins TRBV7-9 and TRBJ1-3, with a possible D match to TRBD1 (5 bases). V lost 5 bases and J 0 bases, leaving 14 bases between the germline ends. Germline loops: CDR1 SEHNR, CDR2 FQNEAQ (reference sequence). The CDR3 is made up of 16 amino acids.